The 5 T cell receptor beta chains listed next were all sequenced from one sample in a study of CD8+ T cells in alopecia areata. RNA, once extracted, was reverse transcribed into cDNA for use as the sequencing template. Method: immunoSEQ multiplex PCR; TCRdb's copy keeps in-frame clones and lacks some. This sample yields about 110,000 clones, of which around 59% are seen a single time; 20% to 25% belongs to the top ten. Sample: CD8+ T cells sorted from blood. The receptors were sampled from a human donor in good health.

Concerning this clone itself: The sample has other DNA sequences that encode this CDR3 too. The genes are TRBV9 and TRBJ2-1; TRBD2 agrees at 9 bases. The CDR3 contains 15 residues. J lost 4 bases, V lost 0 bases, and 2 bases had no gene match. CDR1 SGDLS and CDR2 YYNGEE come from the germline V gene. Here the CDR3 DNA reads TGTGCCAGCAGCGTAGGCGCGGGGGGGTACAATGAGCAGTTCTTC. This codes for CASSVGAGGYNEQFF.

V gene TRBV2 combines with J gene TRBJ2-7; D possibly corresponds to TRBD2 (5 bases). CDR3 size: 11 residues. Germline CDR1 reads SNHLY; CDR2 reads FYNNEI. Trimming pared 4 bases from V and 11 bases from J, leaving 12 bases between. The CDR3 coding sequence is TGTGCCAGCAGTGCGGGGTCGTGGGAGTACTTC. Amino acids: CASSAGSWEYF.

The chain combines TRBV27 with TRBJ2-6; 8 positions match TRBD1. CDR1 is MNHEY and CDR2 is SMNVEV in the germline V gene (reference sequence). The CDR3 extends over 14 amino acids. Trimming cost V 8 bases and J 16 bases; bases outside gene matches: 16. The chain's CDR3 is CASRPIQTGEELTF. The CDR3 bases are TGTGCCAGCCGACCCATCCAGACAGGGGAGGAGCTGACTTTC.

A few counts support this clone. The rearrangement uses TRBV27 and TRBJ2-7; a possible D gene is TRBD2 (5 bases). This CDR3 is built from 11 residues. Germline loops: CDR1 MNHEY, CDR2 SMNVEV (reference sequence). The V end was cut by 5 bases, the J end by 7 bases, with 9 bases between. Written as DNA, the CDR3 is TGTGCCAGCAGTCAAGGGAGAGAGCAGTACTTC. The encoded protein is CASSQGREQYF.

This chain connects TRBV2 to TRBJ2-7, with 11 bases that match TRBD1. The germline CDR1 and CDR2 sequences are SNHLY and FYNNEI. This CDR3 spans 15 amino acids. V shed 5 bases, J shed 3 bases, and the junction held 6 bases outside the gene matches. This CDR3 reads CASSSGTGGGYEQYF. For the CDR3, the DNA is TGTGCCAGCAGTAGCGGGACAGGGGGAGGCTACGAGCAGTACTTC.